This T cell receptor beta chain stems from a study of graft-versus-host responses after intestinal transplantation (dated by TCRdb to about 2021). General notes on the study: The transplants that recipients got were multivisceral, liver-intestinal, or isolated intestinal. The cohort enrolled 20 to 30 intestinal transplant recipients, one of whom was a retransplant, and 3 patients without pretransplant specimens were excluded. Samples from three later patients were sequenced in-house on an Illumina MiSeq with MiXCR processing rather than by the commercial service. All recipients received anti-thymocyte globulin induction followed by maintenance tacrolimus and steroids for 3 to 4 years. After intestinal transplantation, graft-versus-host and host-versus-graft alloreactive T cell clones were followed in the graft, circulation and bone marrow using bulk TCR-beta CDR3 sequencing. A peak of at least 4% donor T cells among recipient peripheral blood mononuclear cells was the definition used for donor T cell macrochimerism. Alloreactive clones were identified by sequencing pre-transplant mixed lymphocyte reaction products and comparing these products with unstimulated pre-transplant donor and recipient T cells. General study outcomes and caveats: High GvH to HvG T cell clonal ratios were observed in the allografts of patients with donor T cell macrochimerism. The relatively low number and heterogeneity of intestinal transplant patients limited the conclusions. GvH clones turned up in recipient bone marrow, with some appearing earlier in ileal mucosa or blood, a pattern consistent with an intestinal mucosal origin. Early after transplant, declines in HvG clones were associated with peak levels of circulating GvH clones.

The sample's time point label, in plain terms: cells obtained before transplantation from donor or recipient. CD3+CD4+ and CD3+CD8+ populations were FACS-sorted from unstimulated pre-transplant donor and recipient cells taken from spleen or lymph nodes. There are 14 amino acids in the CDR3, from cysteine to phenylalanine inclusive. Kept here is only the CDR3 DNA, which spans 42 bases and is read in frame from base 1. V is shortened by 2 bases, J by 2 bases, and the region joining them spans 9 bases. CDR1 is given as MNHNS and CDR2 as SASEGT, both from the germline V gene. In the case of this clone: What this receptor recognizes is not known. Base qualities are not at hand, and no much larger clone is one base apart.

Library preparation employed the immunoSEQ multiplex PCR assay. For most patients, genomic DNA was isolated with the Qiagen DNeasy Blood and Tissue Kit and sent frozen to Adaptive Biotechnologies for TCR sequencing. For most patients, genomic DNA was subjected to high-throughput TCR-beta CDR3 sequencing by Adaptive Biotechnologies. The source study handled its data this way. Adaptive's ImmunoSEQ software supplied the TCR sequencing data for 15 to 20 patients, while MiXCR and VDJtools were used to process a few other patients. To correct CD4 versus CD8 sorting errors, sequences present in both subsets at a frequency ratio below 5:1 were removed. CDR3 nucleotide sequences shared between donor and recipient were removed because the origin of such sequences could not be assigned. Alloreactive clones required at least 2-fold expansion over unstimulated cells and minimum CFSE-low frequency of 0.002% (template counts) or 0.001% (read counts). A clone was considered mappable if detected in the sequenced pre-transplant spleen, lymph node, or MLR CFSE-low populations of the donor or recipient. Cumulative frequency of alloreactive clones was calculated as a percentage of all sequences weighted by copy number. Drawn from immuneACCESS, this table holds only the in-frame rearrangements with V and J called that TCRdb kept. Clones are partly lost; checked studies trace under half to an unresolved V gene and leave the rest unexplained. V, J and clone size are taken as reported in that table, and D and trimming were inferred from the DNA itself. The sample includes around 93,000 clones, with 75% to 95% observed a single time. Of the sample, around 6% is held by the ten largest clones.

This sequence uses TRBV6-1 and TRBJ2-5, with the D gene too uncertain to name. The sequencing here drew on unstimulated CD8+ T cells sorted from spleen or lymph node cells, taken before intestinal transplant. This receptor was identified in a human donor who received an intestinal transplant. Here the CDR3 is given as CASSEWVGQETQYF. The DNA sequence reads TGTGCCAGCAGTGAATGGGTCGGACAAGAGACCCAGTACTTC.